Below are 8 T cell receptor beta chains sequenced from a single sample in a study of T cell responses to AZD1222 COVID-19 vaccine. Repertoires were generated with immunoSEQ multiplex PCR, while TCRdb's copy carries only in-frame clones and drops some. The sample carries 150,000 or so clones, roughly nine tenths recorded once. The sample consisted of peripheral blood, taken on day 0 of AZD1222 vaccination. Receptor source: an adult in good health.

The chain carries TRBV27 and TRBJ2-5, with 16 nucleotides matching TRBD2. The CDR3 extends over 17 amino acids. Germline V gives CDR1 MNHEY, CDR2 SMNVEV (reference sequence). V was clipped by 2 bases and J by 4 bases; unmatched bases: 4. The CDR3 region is CASSLGTSGRARETQYF. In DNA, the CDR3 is TGTGCCAGCAGTTTAGGGACTAGCGGGAGGGCCCGAGAGACCCAGTACTTC.

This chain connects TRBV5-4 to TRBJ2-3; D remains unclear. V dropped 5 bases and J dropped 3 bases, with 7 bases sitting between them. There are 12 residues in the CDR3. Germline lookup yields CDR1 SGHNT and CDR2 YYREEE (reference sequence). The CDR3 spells CASSWETDTQYF. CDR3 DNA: TGTGCCAGCAGTTGGGAAACAGATACGCAGTATTTT.

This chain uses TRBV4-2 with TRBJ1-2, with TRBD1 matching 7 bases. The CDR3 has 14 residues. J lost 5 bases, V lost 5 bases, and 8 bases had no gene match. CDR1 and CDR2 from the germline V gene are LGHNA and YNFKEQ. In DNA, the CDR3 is TGTGCCAGCAGCTACAGGGGAGATTTTTATGGCTACACCTTC. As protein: CASSYRGDFYGYTF.

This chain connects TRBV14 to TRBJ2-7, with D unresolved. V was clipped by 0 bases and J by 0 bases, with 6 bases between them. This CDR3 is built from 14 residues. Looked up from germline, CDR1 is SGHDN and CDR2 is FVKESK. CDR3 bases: TGTGCCAGCAGCCAAGATTCCCCCTCCTACGAGCAGTACTTC. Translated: CASSQDSPSYEQYF.

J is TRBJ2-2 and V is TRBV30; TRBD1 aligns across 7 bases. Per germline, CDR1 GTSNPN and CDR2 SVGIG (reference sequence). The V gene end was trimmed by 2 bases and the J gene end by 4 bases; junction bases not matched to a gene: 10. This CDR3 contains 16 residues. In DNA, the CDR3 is TGTGCCTGGAGTTTATCCAGGGGGAGAGGCACCGGGGAGCTGTTTTTT. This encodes CAWSLSRGRGTGELFF.

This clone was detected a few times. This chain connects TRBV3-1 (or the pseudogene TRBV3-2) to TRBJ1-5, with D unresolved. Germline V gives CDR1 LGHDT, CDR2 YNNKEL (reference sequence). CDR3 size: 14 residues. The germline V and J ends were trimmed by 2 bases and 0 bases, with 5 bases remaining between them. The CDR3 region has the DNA TGTGCCAGCAGCCAAACGGTTAGCAATCAGCCCCAGCATTTT. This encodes CASSQTVSNQPQHF.

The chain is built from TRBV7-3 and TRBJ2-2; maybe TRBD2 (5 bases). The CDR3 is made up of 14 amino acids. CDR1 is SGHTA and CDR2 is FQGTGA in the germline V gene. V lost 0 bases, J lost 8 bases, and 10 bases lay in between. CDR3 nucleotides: TGTGCCAGCAGCTTAACACCGAGGGCAGGGGAGCTGTTTTTT. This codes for CASSLTPRAGELFF.

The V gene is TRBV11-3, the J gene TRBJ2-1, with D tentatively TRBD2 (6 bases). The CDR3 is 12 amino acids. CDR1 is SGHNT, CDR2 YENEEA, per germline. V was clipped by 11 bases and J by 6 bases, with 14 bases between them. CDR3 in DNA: TGTGCCTGTACAAGGGGAGGCAATGAGCAGTTCTTC. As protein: CACTRGGNEQFF.